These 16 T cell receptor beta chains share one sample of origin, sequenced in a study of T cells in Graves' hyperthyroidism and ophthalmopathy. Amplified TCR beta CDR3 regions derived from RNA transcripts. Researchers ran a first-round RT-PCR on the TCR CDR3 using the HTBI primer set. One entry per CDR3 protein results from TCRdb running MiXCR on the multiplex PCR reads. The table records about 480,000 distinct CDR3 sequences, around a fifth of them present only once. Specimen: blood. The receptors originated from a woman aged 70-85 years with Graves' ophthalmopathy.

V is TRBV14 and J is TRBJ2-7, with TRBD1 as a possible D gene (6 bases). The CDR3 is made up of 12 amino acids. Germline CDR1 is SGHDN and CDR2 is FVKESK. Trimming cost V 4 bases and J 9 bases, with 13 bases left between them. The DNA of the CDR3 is TGTGCCAGCAGCCCTACAGGGAAGGGGCAGTACTTC. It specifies CASSPTGKGQYF.

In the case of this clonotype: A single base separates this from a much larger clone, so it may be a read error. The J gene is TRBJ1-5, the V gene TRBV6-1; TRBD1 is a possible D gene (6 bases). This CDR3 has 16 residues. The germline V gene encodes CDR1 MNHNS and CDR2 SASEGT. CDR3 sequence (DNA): TGTGCCAGCAGTGAGCGGTTGGGGGCAGCGAATCAGGCCCAGCATTTT. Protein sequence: CASSERLGAANQAQHF.

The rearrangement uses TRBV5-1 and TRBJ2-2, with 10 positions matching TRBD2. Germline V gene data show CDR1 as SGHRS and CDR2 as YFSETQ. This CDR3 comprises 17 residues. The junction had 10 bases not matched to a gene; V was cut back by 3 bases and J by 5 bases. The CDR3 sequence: CASSSLSSGRITGELFF. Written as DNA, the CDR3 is TGCGCCAGCAGCTCCCTCTCTAGCGGGAGAATAACCGGGGAGCTGTTTTTT.

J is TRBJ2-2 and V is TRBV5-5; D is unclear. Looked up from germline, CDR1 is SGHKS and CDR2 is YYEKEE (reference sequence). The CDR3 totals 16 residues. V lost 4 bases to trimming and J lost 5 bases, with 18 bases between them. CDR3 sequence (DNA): TGTGCCAGCAGCCCTGTTTTTGGAATTTTGACCGGGGAGCTGTTTTTT. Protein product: CASSPVFGILTGELFF.

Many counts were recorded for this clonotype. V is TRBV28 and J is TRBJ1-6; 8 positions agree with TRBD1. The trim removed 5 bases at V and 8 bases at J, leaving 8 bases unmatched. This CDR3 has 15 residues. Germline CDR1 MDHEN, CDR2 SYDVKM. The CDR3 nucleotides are TGTGCCAGCAGTCCTCGGACAGGGTGGGATTCACCCCTCCACTTT. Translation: CASSPRTGWDSPLHF.

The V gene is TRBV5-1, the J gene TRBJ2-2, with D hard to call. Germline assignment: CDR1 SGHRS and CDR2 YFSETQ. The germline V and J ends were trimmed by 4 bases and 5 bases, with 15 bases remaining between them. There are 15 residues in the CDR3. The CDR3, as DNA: TGCGCCAGCAGCCCAGGACCGTCGAGGACCGGGGAGCTGTTTTTT. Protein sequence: CASSPGPSRTGELFF.

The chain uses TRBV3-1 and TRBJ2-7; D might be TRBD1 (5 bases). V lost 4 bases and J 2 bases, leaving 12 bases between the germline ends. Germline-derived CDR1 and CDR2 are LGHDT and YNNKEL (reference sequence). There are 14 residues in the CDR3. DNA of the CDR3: TGTGCCAGCAGCCGATTGACAGTAGCCTACGAGCAGTACTTC. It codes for CASSRLTVAYEQYF.

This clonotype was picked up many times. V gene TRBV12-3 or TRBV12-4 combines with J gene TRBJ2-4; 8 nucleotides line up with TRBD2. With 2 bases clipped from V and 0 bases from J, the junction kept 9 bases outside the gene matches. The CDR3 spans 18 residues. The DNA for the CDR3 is TGTGCCAGCAGTTTATATAGCGGGATGACTCAAGCCAAAAACATTCAGTACTTC. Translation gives CASSLYSGMTQAKNIQYF.

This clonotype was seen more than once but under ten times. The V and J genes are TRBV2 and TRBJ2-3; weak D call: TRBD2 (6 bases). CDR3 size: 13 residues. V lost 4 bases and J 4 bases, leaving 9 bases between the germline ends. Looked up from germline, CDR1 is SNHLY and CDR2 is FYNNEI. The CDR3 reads CASSGRLADTQYF. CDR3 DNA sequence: TGTGCCAGCAGTGGGCGACTAGCAGATACGCAGTATTTT.

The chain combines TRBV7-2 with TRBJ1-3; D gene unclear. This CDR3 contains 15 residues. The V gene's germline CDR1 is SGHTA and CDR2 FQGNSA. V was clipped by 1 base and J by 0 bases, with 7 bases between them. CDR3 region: CASSLVAGSGNTIYF. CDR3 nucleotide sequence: TGTGCCAGCAGCTTAGTTGCAGGCTCTGGAAACACCATATATTTT.

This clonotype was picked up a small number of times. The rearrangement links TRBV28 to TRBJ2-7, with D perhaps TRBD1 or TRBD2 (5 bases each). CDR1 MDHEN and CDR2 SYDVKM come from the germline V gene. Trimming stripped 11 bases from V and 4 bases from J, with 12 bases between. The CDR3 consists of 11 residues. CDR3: CAAGDDYEQYF. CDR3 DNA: TGTGCCGCCGGGGACGATTACGAGCAGTACTTC.

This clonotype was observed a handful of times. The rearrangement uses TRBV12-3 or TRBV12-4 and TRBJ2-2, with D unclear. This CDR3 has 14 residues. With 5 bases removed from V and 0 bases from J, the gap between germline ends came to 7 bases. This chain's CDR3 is CASSPAANTGELFF. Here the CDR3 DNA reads TGTGCCAGCAGTCCTGCAGCGAACACCGGGGAGCTGTTTTTT.

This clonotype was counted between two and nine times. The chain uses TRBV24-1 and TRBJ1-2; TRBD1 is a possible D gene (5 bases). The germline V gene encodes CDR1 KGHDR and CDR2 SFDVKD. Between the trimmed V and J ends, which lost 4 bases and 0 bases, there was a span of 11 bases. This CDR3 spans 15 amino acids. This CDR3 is CATSDSRQSNYGYTF. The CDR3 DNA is TGTGCCACCAGTGACTCGCGACAGTCTAACTATGGCTACACCTTC.

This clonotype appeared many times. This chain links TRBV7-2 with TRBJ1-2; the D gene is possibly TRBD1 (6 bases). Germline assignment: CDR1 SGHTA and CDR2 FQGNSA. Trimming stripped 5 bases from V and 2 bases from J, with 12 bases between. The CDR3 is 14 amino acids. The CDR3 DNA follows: TGTGCCAGCAGCCTCCGACAGGAGAACTATGGCTACACCTTC. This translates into CASSLRQENYGYTF.

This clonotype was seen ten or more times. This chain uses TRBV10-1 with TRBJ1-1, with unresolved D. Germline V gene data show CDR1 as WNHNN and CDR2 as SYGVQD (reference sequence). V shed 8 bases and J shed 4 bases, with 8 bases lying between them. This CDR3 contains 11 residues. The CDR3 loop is CASGLGTEAFF. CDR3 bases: TGCGCCAGCGGCCTGGGCACTGAAGCTTTCTTT.

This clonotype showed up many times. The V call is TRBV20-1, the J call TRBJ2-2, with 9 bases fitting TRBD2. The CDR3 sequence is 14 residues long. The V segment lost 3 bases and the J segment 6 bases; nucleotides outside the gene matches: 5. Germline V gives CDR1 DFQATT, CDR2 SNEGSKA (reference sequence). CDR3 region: CSASSGSRAGELFF. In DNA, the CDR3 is TGCAGTGCTAGTAGCGGGAGTAGGGCCGGGGAGCTGTTTTTT.